The clone carrying this TCR beta chain was detected a few times. Full-length variable regions came from constant-region reverse primers plus semi-nested Nested Universal Primer A PCR. One entry per CDR3 protein results from TCRdb running MiXCR on the 5' RACE reads. The sample consists of about 60,000 distinct CDR3 sequences, 25% to 30% of them appearing once. The CDR3 totals 13 residues. The V gene lost 9 bases and the J gene lost 0 bases, with 12 bases spanning the gap. From germline, CDR1 is SGHVS and CDR2 FQNEAQ. The sample comprised tumor-infiltrating naive CD4+ T cells sorted from the breast tumor. Subset reported: naive CD4+ T cells, CD4+CD45RA+CD25-. The J gene is TRBJ2-7, the V gene TRBV7-8, with D unresolved. The receptor was isolated from a female donor with breast cancer. The CDR3 DNA reads as TGTGCCAGTTCAGGCCTTAGCTCCTACGAGCAGTACTTC. Residues: CASSGLSSYEQYF.